This passage covers 4 T cell receptor beta chains from one sample sequenced in a study of graft-versus-host responses after intestinal transplantation. Assay: immunoSEQ multiplex PCR; the TCRdb copy retains only in-frame clones and omits some. The sample shows about 97,000 clones, 90% of them seen only once. Here the sequenced sample was PBMCs, taken roughly 410 days after intestinal transplant. All receptors derive from a human patient who received an intestinal transplant, so some T cells may come from the graft donor.

V usage is TRBV10-1 and J usage is TRBJ2-1; 9 bases agree with TRBD2. The CDR3 covers 14 residues. The V gene's germline CDR1 is WNHNN and CDR2 SYGVQD (reference sequence). J gave up 5 bases and V 4 bases, and 3 bases lay outside the gene matches. As DNA, the CDR3 is TGCGCCAGCAGTGTGGCGGGGGGGGACAATGAGCAGTTCTTC. Translation: CASSVAGGDNEQFF.

The V call is TRBV4-1, the J call TRBJ2-1; possibly TRBD1 for D (6 bases). From germline, CDR1 is MGHRA and CDR2 YSYEKL. Trimming left V 1 base short and J 6 bases short, with 10 bases between. The CDR3 is made up of 14 amino acids. The CDR3 coding sequence is TGCGCCAGCAGCCAAGGGGAAGGGGGCAATGAGCAGTTCTTC. As protein: CASSQGEGGNEQFF.

This clone was observed once. The J gene is TRBJ2-3, the V gene TRBV19; 9 nucleotides align to TRBD1. V was clipped by 6 bases and J by 1 base; unmatched bases: 5. The CDR3 has 15 residues. Looked up from germline, CDR1 is LNHDA and CDR2 is SQIVND (reference sequence). CDR3 amino acids: CASSGRTGGTDTQYF. CDR3 nucleotides: TGTGCCAGTAGCGGCCGGACAGGGGGCACAGATACGCAGTATTTT.

The gene calls are TRBV7-3 and TRBJ2-1; 10 nucleotides match TRBD2. The CDR3 contains 18 residues. Germline trimming cut 6 bases from V and 0 bases from J; bases unmatched to any gene: 11. The germline V gene has CDR1 SGHTA and CDR2 FQGTGA. The CDR3 sequence is CASRTPGLARSSYNEQFF. The CDR3 bases are TGTGCCAGCAGGACCCCGGGACTAGCGCGGAGCTCCTACAATGAGCAGTTCTTC.